A selection of T cell receptor beta chains follows, all from one sample in a study of T-cell memory formation after mild COVID-19. Each CDR3 protein gets one entry after TCRdb re-called the 5' RACE reads with MiXCR. The table shows roughly 150,000 distinct CDR3 sequences, with 13% occurring only once. The sequencing input was PBMCs or a T cell subset sorted from them (not recorded which). Receptor source: a man between 18 and 29 years old who had mild COVID-19 (a few samples of this study predate the infection). Cell type and time point are not known. CDR3s include the opening cysteine and the closing phenylalanine or tryptophan. Each record gives: V gene, D gene, J gene, clone size, CDR3 protein, CDR3 DNA. The D gene is left open where the match is weak. Expanded clones get a size class; other rows say once, few or many, or leave the size out.

TRBV7-9	NA	TRBJ1-1	NA	CASSPGQLIMNTEAFF	TGTGCCAGCAGCCCTGGACAGCTCATTATGAACACTGAAGCTTTCTTT
TRBV12-3/TRBV12-4	NA	TRBJ2-1	NA	CASTRAGAEGNEQFF	TGTGCCAGCACTCGAGCCGGGGCGGAGGGCAATGAGCAGTTCTTC
TRBV15	TRBD2	TRBJ2-7	NA	CATSRGEGTYEQYF	TGTGCCACCTCCCGGGGGGAGGGGACCTACGAGCAGTACTTC
TRBV20-1	NA	TRBJ2-6	NA	CVGSSGANVLTF	TGCGTGGGAAGCTCTGGGGCCAACGTCCTGACTTTC
TRBV20-1	NA	TRBJ1-1	NA	CSASSTNTEAFF	TGCAGTGCTAGCAGCACGAACACTGAAGCTTTCTTT
TRBV7-2	TRBD2	TRBJ2-3	many	CASSFGLATDTQYF	TGTGCCAGCAGCTTCGGACTAGCGACAGATACGCAGTATTTT
TRBV19	NA	TRBJ2-7	many	CASSKGGAFYEQYF	TGTGCCAGTAGTAAGGGGGGGGCGTTCTACGAGCAGTACTTC
TRBV12-3/TRBV12-4	TRBD2	TRBJ2-2	many	CASSFSGTSGAGELFF	TGTGCCAGCAGTTTCTCCGGGACTAGTGGTGCCGGGGAGCTGTTTTTT
TRBV2	NA	TRBJ1-5	few	CASSERVGEQPQHF	TGTGCCAGCAGTGAGCGAGTAGGAGAGCAGCCCCAGCATTTT
TRBV25-1	TRBD2	TRBJ2-1	NA	CASSVALAGDEQFF	TGTGCCAGCAGTGTCGCACTAGCGGGCGATGAGCAGTTCTTC
TRBV6-1	TRBD1	TRBJ2-1	NA	CASSEGTGKSRNEQFF	TGTGCCAGCAGTGAAGGGACAGGGAAAAGTCGCAATGAGCAGTTCTTC
TRBV19	NA	TRBJ1-5	few	CASSRRDSNQPQHF	TGTGCCAGTAGCAGAAGGGATAGCAATCAGCCCCAGCATTTT
TRBV12-3/TRBV12-4	TRBD2	TRBJ2-5	few	CASSLAGGGPTRQETQYF	TGTGCCAGCAGCCTGGCCGGGGGGGGGCCCACTAGGCAAGAGACCCAGTACTTC
TRBV20-1	TRBD1	TRBJ2-3	few	CSALRDRGTDTQYF	TGCAGTGCCCTCCGGGACAGGGGAACAGATACGCAGTATTTT
TRBV9	NA	TRBJ1-5	few	CASSVAPRQPQHF	TGTGCCAGCAGCGTAGCCCCCCGACAGCCCCAGCATTTT
TRBV11-1	NA	TRBJ2-3	few	CASSRGQRSTDTQYF	TGTGCCAGCAGCCGAGGACAGCGAAGCACAGATACGCAGTATTTT
TRBV6-5	TRBD1	TRBJ1-1	few	CATHWGQGETEAFF	TGTGCCACCCATTGGGGACAGGGGGAGACTGAAGCTTTCTTT
TRBV3-1	TRBD1	TRBJ1-2	few	CASSLEVGQNYGYTF	TGTGCCAGCAGCCTCGAAGTGGGACAGAACTATGGCTACACCTTC
TRBV4-2	TRBD1	TRBJ1-2	few	CASSPEGQGIGYTF	TGTGCCAGCAGCCCCGAGGGACAGGGAATCGGTTACACCTTC
TRBV6-2/TRBV6-3	NA	TRBJ1-2	NA	CASSFPDYGYTF	TGTGCCAGCAGTTTTCCTGACTATGGCTACACCTTC
TRBV7-6	NA	TRBJ1-4	NA	CASSLVEGEANEKLFF	TGTGCCAGCAGCTTAGTTGAGGGAGAGGCTAATGAAAAACTGTTTTTT
TRBV6-5	TRBD1	TRBJ1-1	few	CASRGQGAPAEAFF	TGTGCCAGCAGAGGACAGGGGGCCCCCGCTGAAGCTTTCTTT
TRBV5-1	NA	TRBJ1-1	few	CASSFGLQNTEAFF	TGCGCCAGCAGCTTTGGGCTCCAGAACACTGAAGCTTTCTTT
TRBV12-3/TRBV12-4	NA	TRBJ2-1	NA	CASRMGADEQFF	TGTGCCAGCCGGATGGGAGCAGATGAGCAGTTCTTC
TRBV24-1	NA	TRBJ2-3	NA	CATSDSRTDVMDTQYF	TGTGCCACCAGTGATTCAAGGACGGACGTAATGGATACGCAGTATTTT
TRBV5-6	TRBD1	TRBJ1-2	NA	CASSRPQGQIYGYTF	TGTGCCAGCAGCCGTCCCCAGGGACAGATCTATGGCTACACCTTC
TRBV12-3/TRBV12-4	NA	TRBJ1-1	NA	CASSFGARTEAFF	TGTGCCAGCAGTTTTGGGGCTAGAACTGAAGCTTTCTTT
TRBV7-8	TRBD1	TRBJ1-5	few	CASSLGTGGVDQPQHF	TGTGCCAGCAGCCTAGGGACAGGGGGCGTCGATCAGCCCCAGCATTTT
TRBV5-1	TRBD1	TRBJ1-6	few	CASSLITGDSPLHF	TGCGCCAGCAGCTTGATCACAGGGGATTCACCCCTCCACTTT
TRBV11-2	NA	TRBJ1-2	NA	CASSSEGYGYTF	TGTGCCAGCAGCTCAGAAGGCTATGGCTACACCTTC
TRBV20-1	TRBD2	TRBJ2-5	NA	CSANLAGGVQETQYF	TGCAGTGCAAATCTAGCGGGGGGCGTCCAAGAGACCCAGTACTTC
TRBV29-1	TRBD1	TRBJ2-2	NA	CSASRDSKGGELFF	TGCAGCGCGAGCCGGGACAGCAAGGGAGGGGAGCTGTTTTTT
TRBV18	NA	TRBJ1-1	NA	CASSPDAGTEAFF	TGTGCCAGCTCACCGGATGCGGGCACTGAAGCTTTCTTT
TRBV14	NA	TRBJ1-4	few	CASSQVWKGVDPEKLFF	TGTGCCAGCAGCCAAGTCTGGAAAGGGGTCGATCCCGAAAAACTGTTTTTT
TRBV12-3/TRBV12-4	NA	TRBJ2-7	few	CASSPRPLAIVHYEQYF	TGTGCCAGCAGTCCCCGCCCCCTAGCGATAGTCCATTACGAGCAGTACTTC
TRBV11-2	NA	TRBJ2-5	NA	CASSSSRGAVKETQYF	TGTGCCAGCAGCTCTTCTCGGGGCGCGGTGAAAGAGACCCAGTACTTC
TRBV5-1	TRBD1	TRBJ2-7	few	CASNPTGPSYEQYF	TGCGCCAGCAACCCGACAGGGCCCTCCTACGAGCAGTACTTC
TRBV5-1	TRBD2	TRBJ2-5	few	CASTRGGGIEETQYF	TGCGCCAGCACCCGCGGGGGGGGAATAGAAGAGACCCAGTACTTC
TRBV4-1	NA	TRBJ1-4	many	CASSRRLSNEKLFF	TGCGCCAGCAGCCGCCGGCTTTCAAATGAAAAACTGTTTTTT
TRBV25-1	TRBD1	TRBJ1-6	NA	CASSRSGTGNSPLHF	TGTGCCAGCAGCCGATCCGGGACAGGGAATTCACCCCTCCACTTT
TRBV5-1	NA	TRBJ1-2	few	CASSLTFPVSGYTF	TGCGCCAGCAGCTTGACTTTCCCGGTCAGCGGCTACACCTTC
TRBV12-3/TRBV12-4	NA	TRBJ2-2	NA	CASTPGSAPGELFF	TGTGCCAGCACCCCCGGCTCTGCCCCCGGGGAGCTGTTTTTT
TRBV29-1	NA	TRBJ2-7	few	CSAGNVGGPTEQYF	TGCAGCGCCGGGAATGTCGGGGGGCCAACCGAGCAGTACTTC
TRBV5-1	NA	TRBJ2-1	few	CASSFAGHNEQFF	TGCGCCAGCAGCTTCGCCGGGCACAATGAGCAGTTCTTC